A selection of T cell receptor beta chains follows, all from one sample in a study of T-cell memory formation after mild COVID-19. TCRdb redid the calling of the 5' RACE reads with MiXCR, one entry per CDR3 protein. The table lists a few hundred thousand distinct CDR3 sequences, 20% to 25% of them singletons. Source material: PBMCs or a T cell subset sorted from them (not recorded which). The receptors shown here come from a man younger than 35 who had mild COVID-19 (a few samples of this study predate the infection). Cell type and time point are not known. Each CDR3 is given with its conserved first and last residue. A D gene is named only where the DNA matches it firmly. Clone sizes are given selectively: once, few, many, or a class where the clone is expanded.

v_call	j_call	d_call	clone_size	cdr3_aa	cdr3_nt
TRBV7-2	TRBJ2-2	TRBD2	many	CASRPPGLANTGELFF	TGTGCCAGCAGGCCTCCGGGACTAGCGAACACCGGGGAGCTGTTTTTT
TRBV6-5	TRBJ2-3	TRBD2	NA	CASSYDDSGGAVDTQYF	TGTGCCAGCAGTTACGACGATAGCGGGGGGGCGGTAGATACGCAGTATTTT
TRBV18	TRBJ2-5	TRBD2	many	CASSPPGLAGDSLETQYF	TGTGCCAGCTCACCGCCAGGACTAGCGGGGGACAGTCTAGAGACCCAGTACTTC
TRBV19	TRBJ2-7	NA	once	CASAVRAGYEQYF	TGTGCCAGTGCCGTCAGGGCCGGGTACGAGCAGTACTTC
TRBV24-1	TRBJ2-1	NA	many	CATAPAGSYNEQFF	TGTGCCACCGCCCCCGCCGGCTCCTACAATGAGCAGTTCTTC
TRBV29-1	TRBJ2-5	NA	NA	CSVRREQETQYF	TGCAGCGTCCGCAGGGAGCAAGAGACCCAGTACTTC
TRBV3-1	TRBJ2-2	NA	NA	CASSQDNRNTGELFF	TGTGCCAGCAGCCAAGACAACAGAAACACCGGGGAGCTGTTTTTT
TRBV19	TRBJ2-7	TRBD1	few	CASSDRGQVAYEQYF	TGTGCCAGTAGTGACCGGGGACAGGTGGCCTACGAGCAGTACTTC
TRBV5-1	TRBJ1-1	NA	NA	CASSLATANTEAFF	TGCGCCAGCAGCTTGGCAACAGCGAACACTGAAGCTTTCTTT
TRBV14	TRBJ2-2	NA	NA	CASSSRQGIGAGELFF	TGTGCCAGCAGCTCTCGTCAGGGTATCGGAGCCGGGGAGCTGTTTTTT
TRBV3-2	TRBJ1-1	NA	NA	CASSPTELNTEAFF	TGTGCCAGCAGCCCTACAGAGCTGAACACTGAAGCTTTCTTT
TRBV2	TRBJ2-5	NA	few	CASSGYTSPQETQYF	TGTGCCAGCAGCGGCTATACATCACCCCAAGAGACCCAGTACTTC
TRBV5-1	TRBJ1-6	TRBD1	NA	CASSPNPGTENSPLHF	TGCGCCAGCAGCCCCAATCCCGGGACAGAGAATTCACCCCTCCACTTT
TRBV10-1	TRBJ2-1	TRBD2	NA	CASSPRTSTYNEQFF	TGCGCCAGCAGCCCTAGGACTAGCACCTACAATGAGCAGTTCTTC
TRBV6-5	TRBJ2-7	NA	few	CASIRAGSYEQYF	TGTGCCTCGATTAGGGCAGGCTCCTACGAGCAGTACTTC
TRBV12-3/TRBV12-4	TRBJ2-3	NA	few	CASTSRHSTDTQYF	TGTGCCAGCACCTCACGACACAGCACAGATACGCAGTATTTT
TRBV28	TRBJ2-2	TRBD1	few	CASSLRTGVLTGELFF	TGTGCCAGCAGTCTGCGGACAGGGGTTCTCACCGGGGAGCTGTTTTTT
TRBV20-1	TRBJ2-3	TRBD2	NA	CSAPRASGGDTQYF	TGCAGTGCCCCCCGGGCTAGCGGGGGAGATACGCAGTATTTT
TRBV6-2/TRBV6-3	TRBJ2-3	NA	NA	CDSSYPTAPDTQYF	TGTGACAGCAGTTACCCGACCGCGCCGGATACGCAGTATTTT
TRBV7-6	TRBJ2-5	NA	NA	CASSLVVAETQYF	TGTGCCAGCAGCTTAGTAGTTGCCGAGACCCAGTACTTC
TRBV20-1	TRBJ2-7	TRBD1	NA	CSASQGDRGEQYF	TGCAGTGCTAGTCAGGGGGACAGGGGCGAGCAGTACTTC
TRBV29-1	TRBJ1-1	NA	few	CSVVTGNTEAFF	TGCAGCGTTGTTACAGGGAACACTGAAGCTTTCTTT
TRBV7-2	TRBJ2-1	NA	NA	CASTWSFGRNEQFF	TGTGCCAGCACCTGGTCCTTTGGACGCAATGAGCAGTTCTTC
TRBV10-3	TRBJ2-1	TRBD2	few	CAISPSGVYNEQFF	TGTGCCATCAGTCCTAGCGGGGTTTACAATGAGCAGTTCTTC
TRBV30	TRBJ2-3	TRBD2	NA	CAWLGLDVTDTQYF	TGTGCCTGGCTTGGACTAGACGTCACAGATACGCAGTATTTT
TRBV7-2	TRBJ2-3	NA	NA	CASSPKMGTGGDTQYF	TGTGCCAGCAGCCCAAAAATGGGGACGGGTGGAGATACGCAGTATTTT
TRBV7-9	TRBJ1-1	NA	NA	CASSLADTGMNTEAFF	TGTGCCAGCAGCTTAGCCGACACAGGGATGAACACTGAAGCTTTCTTT